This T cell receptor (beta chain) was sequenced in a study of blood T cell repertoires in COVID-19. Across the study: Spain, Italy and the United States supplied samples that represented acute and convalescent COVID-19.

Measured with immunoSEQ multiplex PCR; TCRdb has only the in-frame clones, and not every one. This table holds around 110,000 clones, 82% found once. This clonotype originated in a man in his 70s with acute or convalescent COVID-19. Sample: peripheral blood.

CDR3: CASRGTNTGELFF. CDR3 DNA: TGTGCCAGCCGAGGGACGAACACCGGGGAGCTGTTTTTT. The chain couples TRBV7-6 to TRBJ2-2; the D gene is possibly TRBD2 (5 bases). This CDR3 is 13 amino acids long. The germline CDR1 and CDR2 sequences are SGHVS and FNYEAQ. V lost 8 bases, J lost 0 bases, and 7 bases lay in between.